The next 32 T cell receptor beta chains were all read from a single sample in a study of blood T cell repertoires in COVID-19. The repertoire was sequenced with immunoSEQ multiplex PCR; TCRdb's copy has only in-frame clones and lacks some. The sample yields 130,000 or so clones, around four fifths seen once. Source material: PBMCs or T cells enriched from blood (not recorded which). These receptors were collected from a man aged 35-49 years with acute COVID-19.

This rearrangement joins TRBV10-3 to TRBJ2-7; 9 nucleotides match TRBD2. Germline V gene sequence: CDR1 ENHRY, CDR2 SYGVKD. The CDR3 sequence is 13 residues long. V trimming: 11 bases; J trimming: 5 bases; junction bases outside the gene matches: 10. The CDR3 sequence: CASAGREGDEQYF. The CDR3 DNA sequence: TGTGCCTCGGCCGGGCGGGAGGGTGACGAGCAGTACTTC.

This rearrangement joins TRBV27 to TRBJ2-7; TRBD2 agrees at 11 bases. V lost 5 bases, J lost 7 bases, and 10 bases stayed unmatched. This CDR3 is 15 amino acids long. The V gene's germline CDR1 is MNHEY and CDR2 SMNVEV (reference sequence). In nucleotides, the CDR3 is TGTGCCAGCAGTCTTGGTAGCGGGAGGGCGAATGAGCAGTACTTC. Amino acid sequence: CASSLGSGRANEQYF.

This clone came up once. The CDR3 DNA sequence: TGTGCCAGCAGTTACGTGCAGGGCTTCCAGCCCCAGCATTTT. Translation gives CASSYVQGFQPQHF. V usage is TRBV6-2 or TRBV6-3 and J usage is TRBJ1-5, with a weak D call TRBD1 (5 bases). Trimming pared 2 bases from V and 7 bases from J, leaving 12 bases between. The CDR3 totals 14 residues. Germline V gene data show CDR1 as MNHEY and CDR2 as SVGEGT.

V and J are TRBV18 and TRBJ2-2; possibly TRBD1 for D (6 bases). V shed 6 bases and J shed 0 bases, with 11 bases lying between them. The CDR3 is made up of 15 amino acids. CDR1 and CDR2 (germline): KGHSH, LQKENI. The CDR3 region is CASSRQDTNTGELFF. Here the CDR3 DNA reads TGTGCCAGCTCCCGACAGGACACGAACACCGGGGAGCTGTTTTTT.

V and J are TRBV28 and TRBJ1-1, with TRBD1 as a possible D gene (5 bases). The CDR3 loop spans 13 amino acids. Trimming removed 7 bases from V and 3 bases from J, with 12 bases in between. Germline V gives CDR1 MDHEN, CDR2 SYDVKM. This CDR3 reads CASTTGGDTEAFF. CDR3 bases: TGTGCCAGCACCACCGGGGGGGACACTGAAGCTTTCTTT.

The chain links TRBV6-5 to TRBJ1-4; D is ambiguous. V lost 7 bases, J lost 0 bases, and 6 bases lay in between. The germline gives CDR1 MNHEY, CDR2 SVGAGI. The CDR3 has 13 residues. The CDR3 reads CASNGATNEKLFF. The CDR3 DNA sequence: TGTGCCAGCAACGGTGCAACTAATGAAAAACTGTTTTTT.

The V and J genes are TRBV7-2 and TRBJ2-5; TRBD2 might be the D (5 bases). The CDR3 sequence is 14 residues long. Trimming stripped 8 bases from V and 4 bases from J, with 17 bases between. Germline V CDR1 and CDR2: SGHTA, FQGNSA. The CDR3 DNA reads as TGTGCCAGCGCATTCCAGGAAAGCGGAGAGACCCAGTACTTC. Translation gives CASAFQESGETQYF.

The chain couples TRBV19 to TRBJ2-1; 11 bases are shared with TRBD2. Trimming cost V 3 bases and J 0 bases; bases outside gene matches: 10. The CDR3 contains 19 residues. Germline V lookup: CDR1 LNHDA, CDR2 SQIVND (reference sequence). The CDR3 DNA follows: TGTGCCAGTAGTATGGGGGGACTAGCGGTTTTGAGCTCCTACAATGAGCAGTTCTTC. It translates to CASSMGGLAVLSSYNEQFF.

The chain uses TRBV2 and TRBJ1-1; D call uncertain. This CDR3 is built from 13 residues. V was shortened by 8 bases and J by 5 bases, with 15 bases between the two germline ends. Germline CDR1 and CDR2: SNHLY and FYNNEI. Written as DNA, the CDR3 is TGTGCCAGCGGGTGGGGAGGTGAGACTGAAGCTTTCTTT. Residues: CASGWGGETEAFF.

CDR3 sequence reads: CASSLPQGLNTEAFF. The CDR3 bases are TGTGCCAGCAGTTTACCTCAGGGATTGAACACTGAAGCTTTCTTT. The chain couples TRBV28 to TRBJ1-1; TRBD1 might be the D (5 bases). This CDR3 contains 15 residues. Trimming pared 2 bases from V and 0 bases from J, leaving 10 bases between. Germline CDR1 and CDR2: MDHEN and SYDVKM. Using reference TRBV28 and TRBJ1-1 for the parts outside the CDR3, the full variable domain is DVKVTQSSRYLVKRTGEKVFLECVQDMDHENMFWYRQDPGLGLRLIYFSYDVKMKEKGDIPEGYSVSREKKERFSLILESASTNQTSMYLCASSLPQGLNTEAFFGQGTRLTVV.

The chain recombines TRBV2 with TRBJ2-7; D unclear. The CDR3 spans 13 residues. CDR1 SNHLY and CDR2 FYNNEI come from the germline V gene. Trimming removed 3 bases at V and 2 bases at J, with 8 bases between. The CDR3 DNA reads TGTGCCAGCAGTGACAGTCCACCCTACGAGCAGTACTTC. Its translation: CASSDSPPYEQYF.

The rearrangement joins TRBV7-3 to TRBJ2-7, with 10 bases that match TRBD2. The CDR3 spans 15 residues. Trimming cost V 5 bases and J 6 bases; bases outside gene matches: 10. Germline CDR1 SGHTA, CDR2 FQGTGA. The CDR3 DNA follows: TGTGCCAGCAGCCCCTCTAGCGGGAGACTTTCCGAGCAGTACTTC. Translated, it gives CASSPSSGRLSEQYF.

This clone was detected only a few times. The CDR3 spells CSVRQGADYGYTF. The CDR3 bases are TGCAGCGTCAGACAGGGGGCTGACTATGGCTACACCTTC. The genes are TRBV29-1 and TRBJ1-2, with 10 bases identical to TRBD1. The CDR3 has 13 amino acids. Trimming removed 6 bases from V and 3 bases from J; junction bases left unmatched: 4. Germline values: CDR1 SQVTM, CDR2 ANQGSEA.

The V and J genes are TRBV5-1 and TRBJ1-6; D call uncertain. Germline CDR1 is SGHRS and CDR2 is YFSETQ. V was pared by 4 bases and J by 7 bases, with 9 bases between. The CDR3 contains 13 residues. The DNA for the CDR3 is TGCGCCAGCAGCCCTGACGGGAATTCACCCCTCCACTTT. Encoded protein: CASSPDGNSPLHF. Based on the CDR3 plus reference TRBV5-1 and TRBJ1-6, the full variable domain is KAGVTQTPRYLIKTRGQQVTLSCSPISGHRSVSWYQQTPGQGLQFLFEYFSETQRNKGNFPGRFSGRQFSNSRSEMNVSTLELGDSALYLCASSPDGNSPLHFGNGTRLTVT.

This clone came up a few times. This chain uses TRBV2 with TRBJ1-5; 8 bases line up with TRBD1. This CDR3 is 13 amino acids long. Germline assignment: CDR1 SNHLY and CDR2 FYNNEI. V gave up 7 bases and J gave up 6 bases; unmatched junction bases: 5. The CDR3 spells CASTQGAGQPQHF. The DNA of the CDR3 is TGTGCCAGCACCCAGGGGGCAGGTCAGCCCCAGCATTTT.

V and J are TRBV5-1 and TRBJ1-3, with 8 bases fitting TRBD1. Germline loops: CDR1 SGHRS, CDR2 YFSETQ. The CDR3 has 16 residues. The V gene end was trimmed by 0 bases and the J gene end by 4 bases; junction bases not matched to a gene: 6. In nucleotides, the CDR3 is TGCGCCAGCAGCTTGGAAGGCGGGACAGGAGGAAACACCATATATTTT. Its protein is CASSLEGGTGGNTIYF.

The chain carries TRBV28 and TRBJ1-2; 7 bases match TRBD1. Per germline, CDR1 MDHEN and CDR2 SYDVKM. This CDR3 is built from 17 residues. After removal of 7 bases from V and 0 bases from J, the junction contained 14 bases not matched to a gene. The CDR3 loop reads CASTLGTAFSPNYGYTF. The CDR3, as DNA: TGTGCCAGCACACTCGGGACAGCCTTCTCGCCTAACTATGGCTACACCTTC.

The chain recombines TRBV4-1 with TRBJ2-1, with D perhaps matching TRBD2 (5 bases). The V gene lost 6 bases and the J gene lost 9 bases, with 21 bases spanning the gap. Germline-derived CDR1 and CDR2 are MGHRA and YSYEKL. CDR3 length: 15 residues. The CDR3 DNA is TGCGCCAGCAGAACGTCGTCGGACTCGGAGATTGAGCAGTTCTTC. This translates into CASRTSSDSEIEQFF.

This clone is a singleton in its sample. The chain carries TRBV6-5 and TRBJ2-5, with 11 bases fitting TRBD2. CDR1 is MNHEY, CDR2 SVGAGI, per germline. The V and J ends lost 10 bases and 2 bases, in that order; junction bases with no gene match: 6. This CDR3 is 14 amino acids long. CDR3 in DNA: TGTGCCACCTCTAGCGGGGGGTTACAAGAGACCCAGTACTTC. It yields the protein CATSSGGLQETQYF.

The J gene is TRBJ1-5, the V gene TRBV5-6; the match to TRBD1 covers 8 bases. The CDR3 has 16 residues. CDR1 is SGHDT, CDR2 YYEEEE, per germline. The ends lost 2 bases at V and 6 bases at J; junction bases unmatched: 10. The CDR3 DNA reads TGTGCCAGCAGCTTAGACCGGGACAGGCGACGTCAGCCCCAGCATTTT. Translated, it gives CASSLDRDRRRQPQHF.

This chain connects TRBV10-3 to TRBJ1-2; 8 bases align to TRBD1. The germline CDR1 and CDR2 sequences are ENHRY and SYGVKD. This CDR3 contains 14 residues. V gave up 3 bases and J gave up 4 bases; unmatched junction bases: 4. CDR3: CAISEGTGIYGYTF. The CDR3 nucleotides are TGTGCCATCAGTGAAGGGACAGGTATCTATGGCTACACCTTC.

This clone was recorded at least ten times. The sample holds other DNA sequences that translate to the same CDR3. V is TRBV19 and J is TRBJ2-3; D possibly corresponds to TRBD2 (5 bases). Germline CDR1 reads LNHDA; CDR2 reads SQIVND (reference sequence). The CDR3 has 12 residues. With 6 bases removed from V and 5 bases from J, the gap between germline ends came to 9 bases. DNA for the CDR3: TGTGCCAGTAGGCAGAGCGGAGATACGCAGTATTTT. Amino acids: CASRQSGDTQYF. The full variable domain, its missing parts supplied by reference TRBV19 and TRBJ2-3, is DGGITQSPKYLFRKEGQNVTLSCEQNLNHDAMYWYRQDPGQGLRLIYYSQIVNDFQKGDIAEGYSVSREKKESFPLTVTSAQKNPTAFYLCASRQSGDTQYFGPGTRLTVL.

The chain has TRBV9 and TRBJ2-7; 9 bases agree with TRBD2. This CDR3 is built from 13 residues. V lost 5 bases to trimming and J lost 1 base; unmatched junction nucleotides: 1. The V gene's germline CDR1 is SGDLS and CDR2 YYNGEE. The CDR3 is CASSGLASYEQYF. CDR3 nucleotides: TGTGCCAGCAGTGGACTAGCGTCCTACGAGCAGTACTTC. The whole variable domain, filled in from reference TRBV9 and TRBJ2-7, reads DSGVTQTPKHLITATGQRVTLRCSPRSGDLSVYWYQQSLDQGLQFLIQYYNGEERAKGNILERFSAQQFPDLHSELNLSSLELGDSALYFCASSGLASYEQYFGPGTRLTVT.

V gene TRBV24-1 combines with J gene TRBJ2-1; 9 nucleotides align to TRBD1. V shed 3 bases and J 5 bases; nucleotides not matched to a gene: 4. The CDR3 spans 15 residues. Germline-derived CDR1 and CDR2 are KGHDR and SFDVKD. The CDR3 sequence is CATSDGTGWDNEQFF. DNA for the CDR3: TGTGCCACCAGTGATGGGACAGGGTGGGACAATGAGCAGTTCTTC.

The CDR3 sequence is CASSQGWGYEQYF. DNA for the CDR3: TGTGCCAGCAGCCAGGGGTGGGGCTACGAGCAGTACTTC. The V gene is TRBV11-3, the J gene TRBJ2-7; TRBD1 is a possible D gene (6 bases). The CDR3 spans 13 residues. Trimming stripped 5 bases from V and 3 bases from J, with 11 bases between. CDR1 and CDR2 (germline): SGHNT, YENEEA. The whole variable domain, remainder taken from reference TRBV11-3 and TRBJ2-7, is EAGVVQSPRYKIIEKKQPVAFWCNPISGHNTLYWYLQNLGQGPELLIRYENEEAVDDSQLPKDRFSAERLKGVDSTLKIQPAELGDSAVYLCASSQGWGYEQYFGPGTRLTVT.

The genes are TRBV7-6 and TRBJ1-5; D is unresolved. This CDR3 contains 16 residues. Trimming left V 1 base short and J 0 bases short, with 10 bases between. Germline V gene sequence: CDR1 SGHVS, CDR2 FNYEAQ. Here the CDR3 reads CASSLDRASSNQPQHF. DNA of the CDR3: TGTGCCAGCAGCTTAGACCGAGCTTCTAGCAATCAGCCCCAGCATTTT.

The genes are TRBV6-1 and TRBJ1-1; D not resolved. Germline CDR1 reads MNHNS; CDR2 reads SASEGT. Trimming stripped 2 bases from V and 4 bases from J, with 8 bases between. This CDR3 has 13 amino acids. For the CDR3, the DNA is TGTGCCAGCAGTGAATCCCGGGGCACTGAAGCTTTCTTT. Translation: CASSESRGTEAFF.

The chain combines TRBV19 with TRBJ1-2, with 10 positions matching TRBD1. Germline V CDR1 and CDR2: LNHDA, SQIVND (reference sequence). The CDR3 is 17 amino acids. The ends lost 7 bases at V and 5 bases at J; junction bases unmatched: 16. The chain's CDR3 is CASKAQGTGEVRYGYTF. CDR3 DNA: TGTGCCAGTAAAGCACAGGGGACAGGGGAGGTTAGGTATGGCTACACCTTC.

The rearrangement links TRBV28 to TRBJ1-4; D is perhaps TRBD1 (5 bases). Germline CDR1 and CDR2: MDHEN and SYDVKM. With 6 bases removed from V and 3 bases from J, the gap between germline ends came to 11 bases. This CDR3 is built from 14 residues. CDR3: CASSSAGPNEKLFF. DNA of the CDR3: TGTGCCAGCAGCTCGGCGGGGCCTAATGAAAAACTGTTTTTT.

V and J are TRBV30 and TRBJ1-1; 7 nucleotides align to TRBD1. The germline V gene has CDR1 GTSNPN and CDR2 SVGIG (reference sequence). Unmatched junction bases numbered 9, after V lost 4 bases and J lost 1 base. This CDR3 comprises 15 residues. DNA for the CDR3: TGTGCCTGGAACCAAAAGGGGGCCGGGAACACTGAAGCTTTCTTT. It specifies CAWNQKGAGNTEAFF.

The V and J genes are TRBV5-5 and TRBJ1-2, with D maybe TRBD1 (6 bases). V was clipped by 3 bases and J by 10 bases, with 13 bases between them. CDR3 length: 12 amino acids. CDR1 and CDR2 from the germline V gene are SGHKS and YYEKEE (reference sequence). In DNA form, the CDR3 reads TGTGCCAGCAGCTGGACAGTGGACTTCTACACCTTC. It is translated as CASSWTVDFYTF. Using reference TRBV5-5 and TRBJ1-2 for the parts outside the CDR3, the full variable domain is DAGVTQSPTHLIKTRGQQVTLRCSPISGHKSVSWYQQVLGQGPQFIFQYYEKEERGRGNFPDRFSARQFPNYSSELNVNALLLGDSALYLCASSWTVDFYTFGSGTRLTVV.

The chain couples TRBV2 to TRBJ1-2; 9 nucleotides align to TRBD1. Germline V CDR1 and CDR2: SNHLY, FYNNEI. V shed 6 bases and J 8 bases; nucleotides not matched to a gene: 10. The CDR3 runs to 14 residues. The CDR3 region has the DNA TGTGCCAGCAGGACAGGGGGAGGATCGGCAGGCTACACCTTC. It translates to CASRTGGGSAGYTF. Supplemented by reference TRBV2 and TRBJ1-2, the full variable domain reads EPEVTQTPSHQVTQMGQEVILRCVPISNHLYFYWYRQILGQKVEFLVSFYNNEISEKSEIFDDQFSVERPDGSNFTLKIRSTKLEDSAMYFCASRTGGGSAGYTFGSGTRLTVV.